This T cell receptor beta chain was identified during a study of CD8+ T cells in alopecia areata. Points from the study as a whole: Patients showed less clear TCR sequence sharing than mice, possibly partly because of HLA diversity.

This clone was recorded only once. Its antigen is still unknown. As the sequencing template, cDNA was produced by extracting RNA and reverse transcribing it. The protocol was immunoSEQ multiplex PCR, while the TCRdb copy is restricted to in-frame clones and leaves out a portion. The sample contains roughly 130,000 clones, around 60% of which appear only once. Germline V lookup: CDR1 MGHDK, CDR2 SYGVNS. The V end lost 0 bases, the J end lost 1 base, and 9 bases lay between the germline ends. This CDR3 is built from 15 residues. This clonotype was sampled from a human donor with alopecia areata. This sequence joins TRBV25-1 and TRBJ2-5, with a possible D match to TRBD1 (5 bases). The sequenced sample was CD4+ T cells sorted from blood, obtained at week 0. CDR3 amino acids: CASSEYKGIQETQYF. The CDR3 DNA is TGTGCCAGCAGTGAATATAAGGGGATCCAAGAGACCCAGTACTTC.